A single sample gave rise to the 6 T cell receptor beta chains below, sequenced in a study of T cells in Graves' hyperthyroidism and ophthalmopathy. Using RNA transcripts as the source, TCR beta CDR3 regions were amplified. HTBI primers were employed in a first-round RT-PCR of the TCR CDR3. TCRdb fed the multiplex PCR reads into MiXCR, producing one record per CDR3 protein. The profile covers hundreds of thousands of distinct CDR3 sequences, with roughly 21% appearing a single time and over 45% taken by the ten largest. The material sequenced was blood. Every receptor here comes from a man in his forties or fifties with Graves' ophthalmopathy.

This clonotype was recorded a few times. J is TRBJ1-3 and V is TRBV5-1; D possibly corresponds to TRBD1 (5 bases). The CDR3 covers 14 residues. Germline V lookup: CDR1 SGHRS, CDR2 YFSETQ. V lost 3 bases and J 2 bases, leaving 9 bases between the germline ends. The CDR3 region is CASSWDGPGNTIYF. The CDR3, as DNA: TGCGCCAGCAGCTGGGACGGGCCTGGAAACACCATATATTTT.

The gene calls are TRBV4-1 and TRBJ2-7; 9 nucleotides align to TRBD2. V dropped 4 bases and J dropped 5; count of bases not matched to a gene: 18. The CDR3 runs to 18 residues. Germline V gene lookup returns CDR1 MGHRA and CDR2 YSYEKL. The CDR3 region is CASSPILRAKRGDHEQYF. CDR3 nucleotides: TGCGCCAGCAGCCCCATCTTAAGGGCTAAGCGGGGGGACCACGAGCAGTACTTC.

This clonotype was counted between two and nine times. The chain couples TRBV5-6 to TRBJ1-1; 9 bases map to TRBD1. Germline CDR1 and CDR2: SGHDT and YYEEEE. The junction had 3 bases not matched to a gene; V was cut back by 5 bases and J by 1 base. There are 14 residues in the CDR3. The chain's CDR3 is CASRLGQGNTEAFF. The DNA of the CDR3 is TGTGCCAGCAGACTGGGACAGGGGAACACTGAAGCTTTCTTT.

This chain links TRBV19 with TRBJ2-1; a weak D match, TRBD2 (6 bases). V gave up 2 bases and J gave up 4 bases, with 21 bases separating them. CDR1 LNHDA and CDR2 SQIVND come from the germline V gene (reference sequence). CDR3 length: 18 residues. CDR3 in amino acids: CASSIKKGGGTLYNEQFF. Here the CDR3 DNA reads TGTGCCAGTAGTATAAAAAAGGGTGGGGGGACTCTTTACAATGAGCAGTTCTTC.

The table lists this clonotype with a few counts. The chain uses TRBV30 and TRBJ2-1; maybe TRBD2 (5 bases). Per the germline V gene, CDR1 is GTSNPN and CDR2 is SVGIG (reference sequence). The CDR3 runs 17 residues. Deletions cut 4 bases from V and 3 bases from J, with 22 bases between. CDR3 in amino acids: CAWTSWTGLKNYNEQFF. For the CDR3, the DNA is TGTGCCTGGACCTCTTGGACTGGACTCAAAAACTACAATGAGCAGTTCTTC.

The gene calls are TRBV7-2 and TRBJ2-3; the D gene is possibly TRBD2 (7 bases). Germline V gene lookup returns CDR1 SGHTA and CDR2 FQGNSA. CDR3 length: 20 amino acids. V was shortened by 1 base and J by 1 base, with 24 bases between the two germline ends. The CDR3 region has the DNA TGTGCCAGCAGCTTAGGGAGGGGGGGCAAAGACGGGGACCGCACAGATACGCAGTATTTT. Translated: CASSLGRGGKDGDRTDTQYF.